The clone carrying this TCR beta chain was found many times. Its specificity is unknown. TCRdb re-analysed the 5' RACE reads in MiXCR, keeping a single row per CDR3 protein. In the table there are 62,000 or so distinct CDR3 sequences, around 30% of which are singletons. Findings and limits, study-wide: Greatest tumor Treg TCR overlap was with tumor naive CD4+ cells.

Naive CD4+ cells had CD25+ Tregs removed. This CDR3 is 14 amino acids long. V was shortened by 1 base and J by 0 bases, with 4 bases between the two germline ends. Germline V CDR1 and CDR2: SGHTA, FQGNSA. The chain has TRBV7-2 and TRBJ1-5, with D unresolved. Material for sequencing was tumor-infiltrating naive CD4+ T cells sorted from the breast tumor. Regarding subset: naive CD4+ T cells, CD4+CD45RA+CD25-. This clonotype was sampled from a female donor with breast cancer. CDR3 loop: CASSLVPSNQPQHF. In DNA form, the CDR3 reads TGTGCCAGCAGCTTAGTACCTAGCAATCAGCCCCAGCATTTT.